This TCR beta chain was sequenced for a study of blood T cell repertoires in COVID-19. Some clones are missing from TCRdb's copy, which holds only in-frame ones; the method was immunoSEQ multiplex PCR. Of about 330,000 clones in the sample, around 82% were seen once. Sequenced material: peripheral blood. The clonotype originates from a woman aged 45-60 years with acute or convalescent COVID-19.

Here the CDR3 DNA reads TGCAGCGTTGGTAGCTCCCTAGACCCTGGAAACACCATATATTTT. Residues: CSVGSSLDPGNTIYF. The chain recombines TRBV29-1 with TRBJ1-3; D unclear. This CDR3 is built from 15 residues. Trimming removed 4 bases at V and 2 bases at J, with 15 bases between. Germline CDR1 and CDR2: SQVTM and ANQGSEA.